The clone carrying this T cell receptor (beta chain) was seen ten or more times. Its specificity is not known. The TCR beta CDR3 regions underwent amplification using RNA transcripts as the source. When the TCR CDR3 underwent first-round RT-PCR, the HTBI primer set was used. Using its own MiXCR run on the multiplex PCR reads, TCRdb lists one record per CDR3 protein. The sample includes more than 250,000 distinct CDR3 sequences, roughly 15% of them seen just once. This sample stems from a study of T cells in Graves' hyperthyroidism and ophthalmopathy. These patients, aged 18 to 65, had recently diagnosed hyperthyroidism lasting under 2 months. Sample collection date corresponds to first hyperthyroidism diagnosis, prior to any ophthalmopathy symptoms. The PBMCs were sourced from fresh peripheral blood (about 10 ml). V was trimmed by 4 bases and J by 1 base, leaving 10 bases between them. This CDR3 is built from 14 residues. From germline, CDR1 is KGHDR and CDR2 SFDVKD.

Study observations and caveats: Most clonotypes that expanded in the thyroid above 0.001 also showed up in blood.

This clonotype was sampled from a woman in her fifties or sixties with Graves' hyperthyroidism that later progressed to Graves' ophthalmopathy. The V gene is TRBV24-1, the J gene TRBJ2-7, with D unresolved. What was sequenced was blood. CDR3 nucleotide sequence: TGTGCCACCAGTGACCCGAATGGGTCCTACGAGCAGTACTTC. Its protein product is CATSDPNGSYEQYF.